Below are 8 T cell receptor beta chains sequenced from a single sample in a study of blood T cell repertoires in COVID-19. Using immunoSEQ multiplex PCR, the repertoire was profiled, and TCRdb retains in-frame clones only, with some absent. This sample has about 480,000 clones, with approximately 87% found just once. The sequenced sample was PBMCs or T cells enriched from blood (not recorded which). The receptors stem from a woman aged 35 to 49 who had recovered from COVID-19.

CDR3 loop: CASSLVEGTEAFF. The DNA for the CDR3 is TGCGCCAGCAGCTTGGTGGAGGGGACTGAAGCTTTCTTT. The gene calls are TRBV5-1 and TRBJ1-1, with D tentatively TRBD1 (5 bases). The CDR3 is 13 residues long. Per the germline V gene, CDR1 is SGHRS and CDR2 is YFSETQ. Trimming took off 0 bases at V and 5 bases at J, with 8 bases between the two ends.

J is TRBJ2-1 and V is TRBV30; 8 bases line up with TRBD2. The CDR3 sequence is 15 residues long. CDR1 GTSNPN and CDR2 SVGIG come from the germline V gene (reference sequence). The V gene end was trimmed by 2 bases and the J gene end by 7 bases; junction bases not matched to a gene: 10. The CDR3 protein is CAWSYGLAGLNEQFF. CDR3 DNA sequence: TGTGCCTGGAGTTATGGTCTAGCGGGTTTAAATGAGCAGTTCTTC. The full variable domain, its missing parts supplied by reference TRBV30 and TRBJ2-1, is SQTIHQWPATLVQPVGSPLSLECTVEGTSNPNLYWYRQAAGRGLQLLFYSVGIGQISSEVPQNLSASRPQDRQFILSSKKLLLSDSGFYLCAWSYGLAGLNEQFFGPGTRLTVL.

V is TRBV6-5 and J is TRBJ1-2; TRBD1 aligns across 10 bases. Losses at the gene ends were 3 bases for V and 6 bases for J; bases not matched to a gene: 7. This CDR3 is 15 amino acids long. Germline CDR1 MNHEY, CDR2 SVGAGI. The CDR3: CASSYWGQGNHGYTF. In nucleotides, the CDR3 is TGTGCCAGCAGTTATTGGGGACAGGGGAACCATGGCTACACCTTC.

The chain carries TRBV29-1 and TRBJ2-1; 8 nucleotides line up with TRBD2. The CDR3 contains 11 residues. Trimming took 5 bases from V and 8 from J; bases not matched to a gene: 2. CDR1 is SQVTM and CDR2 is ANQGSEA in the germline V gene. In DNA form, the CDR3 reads TGCAGCGTTCATAGCGGGGATGAGCAGTTCTTC. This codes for CSVHSGDEQFF.

The CDR3: CASSPTVGNTEAFF. Written as DNA, the CDR3 is TGTGCCAGCAGCCCGACAGTGGGGAACACTGAAGCTTTCTTT. The V call is TRBV13, the J call TRBJ1-1; D might be TRBD1 (5 bases). Germline V gene lookup returns CDR1 PRHDT and CDR2 FYEKMQ (reference sequence). This CDR3 has 14 amino acids. V gave up 5 bases and J gave up 1 base, with 11 bases separating them. The whole variable domain, filled in from reference TRBV13 and TRBJ1-1, reads AAGVIQSPRHLIKEKRETATLKCYPIPRHDTVYWYQQGPGQDPQFLISFYEKMQSDKGSIPDRFSAQQFSDYHSELNMSSLELGDSALYFCASSPTVGNTEAFFGQGTRLTVV.

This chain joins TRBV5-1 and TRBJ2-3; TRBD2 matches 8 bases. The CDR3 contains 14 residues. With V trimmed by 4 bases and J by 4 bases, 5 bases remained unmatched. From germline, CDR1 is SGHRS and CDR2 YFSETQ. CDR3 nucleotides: TGCGCCAGCAGCCCACTCGGGGGGGCAGATACGCAGTATTTT. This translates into CASSPLGGADTQYF.

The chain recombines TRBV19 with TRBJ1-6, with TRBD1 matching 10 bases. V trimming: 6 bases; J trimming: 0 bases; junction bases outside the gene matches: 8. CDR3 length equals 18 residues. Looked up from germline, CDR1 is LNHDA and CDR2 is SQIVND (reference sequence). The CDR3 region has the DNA TGTGCCAGTAGGCCGGGACAGGGGCTGAGCTCCTATAATTCACCCCTCCACTTT. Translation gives CASRPGQGLSSYNSPLHF.

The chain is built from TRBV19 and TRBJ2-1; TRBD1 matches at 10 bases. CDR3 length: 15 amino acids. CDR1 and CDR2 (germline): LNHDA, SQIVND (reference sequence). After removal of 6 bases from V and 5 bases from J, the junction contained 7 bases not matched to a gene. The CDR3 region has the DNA TGTGCCAGTAGAACGACGGGACAGGGGAACAATGAGCAGTTCTTC. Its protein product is CASRTTGQGNNEQFF.